In its sample, the clone carrying this T cell receptor (beta chain) was seen many times. After template switching added a universal primer site, the resulting cDNA carried unique molecular identifiers. MiXCR, applied by TCRdb to the 5' RACE reads, yields one record per CDR3 protein. This table holds approximately 690,000 distinct CDR3 sequences, roughly 6.2% found once. These data belong to a study of identical twins. The CDR3 runs 15 residues. V gave up 1 base and J gave up 3 bases, with 10 bases separating them. Germline V gives CDR1 SGHVS, CDR2 FQNEAQ. The V and J genes are TRBV7-8 and TRBJ2-1; D is undetermined. The sequence was obtained from a man aged 18 to 29 in good health. Specimen: naive T cells sorted from blood. CDR3 bases: TGTGCCAGCAGCTTAGGAGGTGGGGACTACAATGAGCAGTTCTTC. It encodes CASSLGGGDYNEQFF.